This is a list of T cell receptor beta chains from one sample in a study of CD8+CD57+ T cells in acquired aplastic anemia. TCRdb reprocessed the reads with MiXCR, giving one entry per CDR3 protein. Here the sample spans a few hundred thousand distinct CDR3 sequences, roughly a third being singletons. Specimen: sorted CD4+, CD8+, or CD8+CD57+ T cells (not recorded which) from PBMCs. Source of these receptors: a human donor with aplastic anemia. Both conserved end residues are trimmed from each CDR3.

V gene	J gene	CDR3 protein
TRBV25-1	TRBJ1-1	ASSQPGSTEAF
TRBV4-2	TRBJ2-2	ASSPGWGVNTGELF
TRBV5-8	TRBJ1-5	ASSLWGRNQPQH
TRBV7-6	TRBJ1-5	ASSLGASGGNQPQH
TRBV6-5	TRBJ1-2	ASSYLGSNYGYT
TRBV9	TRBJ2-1	ASSVTPNLSNEQF
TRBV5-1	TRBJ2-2	ASSANGQGNTGELF
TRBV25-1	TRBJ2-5	ASSDPGNRGQY
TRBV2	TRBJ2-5	ASRIVSGGVETQY
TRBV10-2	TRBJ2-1	ASSPPSGGAHEQF
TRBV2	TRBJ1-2	ASSSGQASSGYT
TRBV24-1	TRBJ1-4	ATRGTSGPNEKLF
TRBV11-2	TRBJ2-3	ASSRYVTDTQY
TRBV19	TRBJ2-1	ASLTPGGNEQF
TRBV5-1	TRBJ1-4	ASSSRPTGGTDNEKLF
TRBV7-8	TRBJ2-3	ASSATGDYPDTQY
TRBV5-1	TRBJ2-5	ASSLAAPQETQY
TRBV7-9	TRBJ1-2	ASTMGGAGGYT
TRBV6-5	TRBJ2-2	ASSYSIWIQTGELF
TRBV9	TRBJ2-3	ASSGLAGSSDTQY
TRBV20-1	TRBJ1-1	SAERQLTRAEAF
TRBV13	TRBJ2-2	ASILDLTGELF